A single sample is the source of the 24 T cell receptor beta chains below, sequenced in a study of identical twins. Each CDR3 protein is one row after TCRdb ran MiXCR on the 5' RACE reads. Of 650,000 to 750,000 distinct CDR3 sequences listed, less than 25% are singletons. This sample also appeared in a second study, on T cells expressing NK-cell markers.

The sample was PBMCs. The receptors originated from a woman younger than 35 in good health.

This clonotype came up a few times. The chain employs TRBV4-3 and TRBJ1-1; D not resolved. Trimming shortened V by 5 bases and J by 2 bases, and 9 bases separated the two germline ends. Germline V gene data show CDR1 as LGHNA and CDR2 as YSLEER. This CDR3 has 13 amino acids. The CDR3 here is CASSTERNTEAFF. CDR3 sequence (DNA): TGCGCCAGCAGCACTGAACGAAACACTGAAGCTTTCTTT.

The table lists this clonotype with a few counts. The chain has TRBV29-1 and TRBJ2-7; D not resolved. CDR3 length equals 15 residues. CDR1 is SQVTM and CDR2 is ANQGSEA in the germline V gene. The CDR3 bases are TGCCTCGCTGAGCGCCACGGCAAGGACGGCTACGAGCAGTACTTC. Translation: CLAERHGKDGYEQYF.

This clonotype was counted only a few times. This chain uses TRBV18 with TRBJ2-7; D remains unclear. This CDR3 comprises 14 residues. The V end was cut by 6 bases, the J end by 2 bases, with 14 bases between. Germline V lookup: CDR1 KGHSH, CDR2 LQKENI. CDR3 region: CASSADGTAYEQYF. The DNA for the CDR3 is TGTGCCAGCTCTGCGGACGGAACCGCCTACGAGCAGTACTTC.

The V and J genes are TRBV4-2 and TRBJ2-1; TRBD2 might be the D (7 bases). Trimming cost V 7 bases and J 4 bases, with 23 bases left between them. Germline assignment: CDR1 LGHNA and CDR2 YNFKEQ. The CDR3 spans 17 residues. CDR3 sequence: CASTLSRGGAEYNEQFF. In nucleotides, the CDR3 is TGTGCCAGCACCTTATCCCGAGGGGGGGCAGAATACAATGAGCAGTTCTTC.

The chain links TRBV6-1 to TRBJ2-7, with D possibly being TRBD1 or TRBD2 (6 bases each). The germline V gene encodes CDR1 MNHNS and CDR2 SASEGT. Trimming took 6 bases from V and 1 from J, leaving 13 bases between them. CDR3 length equals 14 residues. The CDR3 DNA reads TGTGCCAGCAGGGTACCGGGGGCGTCCTACGAGCAGTACTTC. Protein sequence: CASRVPGASYEQYF.

This chain connects TRBV13 to TRBJ2-1; D is possibly TRBD1 (6 bases). Germline V gene lookup returns CDR1 PRHDT and CDR2 FYEKMQ (reference sequence). The CDR3 loop spans 15 amino acids. Trimming removed 4 bases at V and 9 bases at J, with 19 bases between. The CDR3 sequence is CASSSRTVSPGEQFF. The DNA of the CDR3 is TGTGCCAGCAGCTCCCGGACAGTTTCTCCTGGTGAGCAGTTCTTC.

The CDR3 DNA sequence: TGTGCCAGCCAACACTCGAGCACAGATACGCAGTATTTT. Encoded protein: CASQHSSTDTQYF. The gene calls are TRBV6-1 and TRBJ2-3, with D unclear. V was trimmed by 8 bases and J by 0 bases, leaving 9 bases between them. The CDR3 is made up of 13 amino acids. Looked up from germline, CDR1 is MNHNS and CDR2 is SASEGT.

This clonotype was seen a handful of times. The chain links TRBV7-2 to TRBJ2-7; a weak D match, TRBD2 (6 bases). V was clipped by 5 bases and J by 3 bases, with 17 bases between them. Looked up from germline, CDR1 is SGHTA and CDR2 is FQGNSA. The CDR3 loop spans 15 amino acids. In nucleotides, the CDR3 is TGTGCCAGCAGCCCCGGCGGGGTTAATTTCTACGAGCAGTACTTC. Its translation: CASSPGGVNFYEQYF.

The rearrangement links TRBV11-2 to TRBJ2-1, with 13 bases fitting TRBD2. From germline, CDR1 is SGHAT and CDR2 FQNNGV. The CDR3 covers 16 residues. V was clipped by 5 bases and J by 8 bases; unmatched bases: 9. The CDR3 spells CASSRWTSGSSDEQFF. CDR3 DNA sequence: TGTGCCAGCAGCCGTTGGACTAGCGGGAGTAGTGATGAGCAGTTCTTC.

This chain joins TRBV29-1 and TRBJ2-7; D is undetermined. Germline assignment: CDR1 SQVTM and CDR2 ANQGSEA. This CDR3 region has 12 residues. Trimming left V 3 bases short and J 2 bases short, with 8 bases between. This chain's CDR3 is CSVEYSPYEQYF. The CDR3, as DNA: TGCAGCGTTGAGTATAGCCCCTACGAGCAGTACTTC.

The DNA of the CDR3 is TGTGCCAGCAGACCACTATCTCCGCTCGCTAACACCATATATTTT. Translating it yields CASRPLSPLANTIYF. The V gene is TRBV12-3 or TRBV12-4, the J gene TRBJ1-3; D not certain. The ends were cut back, 6 bases at V and 7 bases at J, with 19 bases in the middle. This CDR3 is built from 15 residues.

A note on this clonotype: One end of the junction fails to match germline, which may point to a read error. The rearrangement links TRBV28 to TRBJ1-5, with D possibly matching TRBD1 (5 bases). The V gene's germline CDR1 is MDHEN and CDR2 SYDVKM. CDR3 length equals 13 residues. The CDR3 bases are TGTGCCAGCAGGCAGGGTAGCGATCAGCCCCAGCATTTT. This sequence encodes CASRQGSDQPQHF.

The chain recombines TRBV20-1 with TRBJ2-3; 7 bases align to TRBD1. Trimming cost V 3 bases and J 10 bases; bases outside gene matches: 10. The CDR3 spans 13 residues. CDR1 and CDR2 (germline): DFQATT, SNEGSKA (reference sequence). DNA of the CDR3: TGCAGTGCTAGGACGTTCGACAGGGCACCGCAGTATTTT. Translated: CSARTFDRAPQYF.

This chain joins TRBV4-1 and TRBJ2-7, with D perhaps matching TRBD1 or TRBD2 (5 bases each). V was trimmed by 1 base and J by 6 bases, leaving 10 bases between them. This CDR3 is built from 13 residues. Germline CDR1 and CDR2: MGHRA and YSYEKL. CDR3 region: CASSQGGGSEQYF. The CDR3 coding sequence is TGCGCCAGCAGCCAAGGTGGGGGTTCCGAGCAGTACTTC.

This chain uses TRBV3-1 with TRBJ2-5; 8 bases map to TRBD1. V lost 4 bases to trimming and J lost 5 bases; unmatched junction nucleotides: 12. The CDR3 is 16 residues long. Germline assignment: CDR1 LGHDT and CDR2 YNNKEL (reference sequence). CDR3: CASSRTGSGILETQYF. CDR3 coding DNA: TGTGCCAGCAGCCGGACAGGGAGCGGTATTTTGGAGACCCAGTACTTC.

This clonotype was detected a few times. The V and J genes are TRBV12-3 or TRBV12-4 and TRBJ1-1; D gene uncertain. The CDR3 extends over 11 amino acids. V was pared by 3 bases and J by 7 bases, with 6 bases between. Here the CDR3 reads CASSFRGEAFF. The CDR3 region has the DNA TGTGCCAGCAGTTTTCGTGGTGAAGCTTTCTTT.

In its sample, this clonotype was seen many times. Here the CDR3 DNA reads TGCAGTGCTAGAGGGGCTGGCAGGGCGAACACTGAAGCTTTCTTT. This encodes CSARGAGRANTEAFF. The chain joins TRBV20-1 to TRBJ1-1; weak D call: TRBD1 (5 bases). The CDR3 is 15 amino acids. Germline loops: CDR1 DFQATT, CDR2 SNEGSKA (reference sequence). V dropped 1 base and J dropped 1 base, with 13 bases sitting between them.

V and J are TRBV9 and TRBJ2-5; 10 nucleotides match TRBD1. This CDR3 has 14 residues. The germline gives CDR1 SGDLS, CDR2 YYNGEE. Germline trimming cut 4 bases from V and 4 bases from J; bases unmatched to any gene: 4. The chain's CDR3 is CASSPWTGGETQYF. CDR3 sequence (DNA): TGTGCCAGCAGCCCCTGGACAGGGGGAGAGACCCAGTACTTC.

V gene TRBV20-1 combines with J gene TRBJ2-5; no reliable D call. Trimming took 3 bases from V and 6 from J, leaving 14 bases between them. The CDR3 loop spans 13 amino acids. From germline, CDR1 is DFQATT and CDR2 SNEGSKA (reference sequence). CDR3 residues: CSARRPIVKTQYF. For the CDR3, the DNA is TGCAGTGCTAGGCGGCCAATAGTGAAGACCCAGTACTTC.

This clonotype occurred a few times. This rearrangement joins TRBV29-1 to TRBJ2-1; possibly TRBD1 or TRBD2 for D (8 bases each). V lost 7 bases to trimming and J lost 4 bases, with 20 bases between them. The V gene's germline CDR1 is SQVTM and CDR2 ANQGSEA. CDR3 length: 15 residues. Here the CDR3 DNA reads TGCAGCGCCCCGGGGGGGACAGGCTATTACAATGAGCAGTTCTTC. This gives the protein CSAPGGTGYYNEQFF.

This clonotype was seen only a few times. The rearrangement links TRBV10-3 to TRBJ2-3; the match to TRBD2 covers 12 bases. Trimming took 6 bases from V and 2 from J; bases not matched to a gene: 3. The CDR3 extends over 15 amino acids. The V gene's germline CDR1 is ENHRY and CDR2 SYGVKD. The CDR3 nucleotides are TGTGCCATCAGAGGACTAGCGGGAAACACAGATACGCAGTATTTT. It encodes CAIRGLAGNTDTQYF.

This clonotype was counted ten times or more. V gene TRBV12-3 or TRBV12-4 combines with J gene TRBJ2-3, with 10 bases fitting TRBD2. V was clipped by 7 bases and J by 2 bases; unmatched bases: 6. The CDR3 totals 15 residues. CDR3 protein: CASTLAGGLTDTQYF. CDR3 sequence (DNA): TGTGCCAGCACCTTAGCGGGGGGCCTCACAGATACGCAGTATTTT.

The genes are TRBV12-3 or TRBV12-4 and TRBJ2-5; D gene unclear. The V end was cut by 3 bases, the J end by 4 bases, with 6 bases between. The CDR3 spans 12 residues. The CDR3: CASSFSSETQYF. Written as DNA, the CDR3 is TGTGCCAGCAGTTTTTCGTCAGAGACCCAGTACTTC.

On this clonotype itself: Germline and junction disagree at one end, which may indicate a read error. CDR3 sequence: CARSLGSGDGYTF. The CDR3 DNA reads TGTGCCAGGAGCTTGGGGTCCGGGGATGGCTACACCTTC. The chain has TRBV5-5 and TRBJ1-2; D uncertain. The CDR3 has 13 amino acids. From germline, CDR1 is SGHKS and CDR2 YYEKEE (reference sequence).